Listed here are 17 T cell receptor beta chains from one sample, sequenced in a study of blood T cell repertoires in COVID-19. Only in-frame clones appear in the TCRdb table, and some are missing; sequencing was by immunoSEQ multiplex PCR. The sample lists about 360,000 clones, about 88% occurring once. The sample was peripheral blood. The receptors were gathered from a human donor in a cohort sampled during active COVID-19.

The J gene is TRBJ1-2, the V gene TRBV5-6; no definite D call. The ends were cut back, 1 base at V and 4 bases at J, with 11 bases in the middle. The CDR3 totals 14 residues. The V gene's germline CDR1 is SGHDT and CDR2 YYEEEE. CDR3 residues: CASSLIRGSYGYTF. As DNA, the CDR3 is TGTGCCAGCAGCTTGATTCGGGGTAGCTATGGCTACACCTTC. Drawing the rest from reference TRBV5-6 and TRBJ1-2, the complete variable domain is DAGVTQSPTHLIKTRGQQVTLRCSPKSGHDTVSWYQQALGQGPQFIFQYYEEEERQRGNFPDRFSGHQFPNYSSELNVNALLLGDSALYLCASSLIRGSYGYTFGSGTRLTVV.

In DNA, the CDR3 is TGTGCCACCAGCACCTACAACACTGAAGCTTTCTTT. Translated, it gives CATSTYNTEAFF. The gene calls are TRBV15 and TRBJ1-1; D gene unclear. The CDR3 is 12 residues long. Trimming removed 4 bases at V and 2 bases at J, with 5 bases between. Germline V gene data show CDR1 as LNHNV and CDR2 as YYDKDF (reference sequence).

This clone has just one count. The chain combines TRBV27 with TRBJ2-7; 13 bases agree with TRBD2. The CDR3 totals 18 residues. Trimming at V came to 6 bases and at J to 2 bases, leaving 13 bases not matched to a gene. CDR1 is MNHEY, CDR2 SMNVEV, per germline (reference sequence). The CDR3 region has the DNA TGTGCCAGCAGATTCTTCGGACTAGCGGGAGTTGTTACCTACGAGCAGTACTTC. Amino acids: CASRFFGLAGVVTYEQYF.

The chain recombines TRBV15 with TRBJ2-1, with TRBD2 as a possible D gene (6 bases). CDR3 length: 16 amino acids. Germline V gene sequence: CDR1 LNHNV, CDR2 YYDKDF (reference sequence). Trimming left V 8 bases short and J 6 bases short, with 23 bases between. The CDR3 nucleotides read TGTGCCACCCCTCCCGGGGACTCTTTCCGGTTCAATGAGCAGTTCTTC. Protein: CATPPGDSFRFNEQFF. Combining the CDR3 with reference TRBV15 and TRBJ2-1 gives the whole variable domain DAMVIQNPRYQVTQFGKPVTLSCSQTLNHNVMYWYQQKSSQAPKLLFHYYDKDFNNEADTPDNFQSRRPNTSFCFLDIRSPGLGDTAMYLCATPPGDSFRFNEQFFGPGTRLTVL.

The chain employs TRBV30 and TRBJ1-1; unclear D gene. Germline V gene lookup returns CDR1 GTSNPN and CDR2 SVGIG (reference sequence). Trimming removed 3 bases at V and 1 base at J, with 6 bases between. The CDR3 consists of 12 residues. The CDR3 region has the DNA TGTGCCTGGAGGGAGGGGAACACTGAAGCTTTCTTT. It specifies CAWREGNTEAFF.

DNA of the CDR3: TGCGCCAGCAGCTTGCGAGGTTCCGATCGGCCCGGAGGGTCTGGAAACACCATATATTTT. As protein: CASSLRGSDRPGGSGNTIYF. This chain connects TRBV5-1 to TRBJ1-3; D gene unclear. CDR1 is SGHRS and CDR2 is YFSETQ in the germline V gene. This CDR3 spans 20 amino acids. V lost 1 base to trimming and J lost 1 base, with 24 bases between them.

In DNA form, the CDR3 reads TGTGCCAGTAGTATAGAGTCTAGCGAAGAGACCCAGTACTTC. Protein sequence: CASSIESSEETQYF. The J gene is TRBJ2-5, the V gene TRBV19; tentatively, D is TRBD2 (6 bases). In germline, CDR1 is LNHDA, CDR2 SQIVND (reference sequence). Trimming pared 0 bases from V and 3 bases from J, leaving 8 bases between. The CDR3 spans 14 residues.

The DNA of the CDR3 is TGCGCCAGCAGCCAACCTCGGACTAGCGGGGGGGAACGCCTAATTCCCGGGGAGCTGTTTTTT. This encodes CASSQPRTSGGERLIPGELFF. V usage is TRBV4-1 and J usage is TRBJ2-2, with TRBD2 identical over 15 bases. V lost 2 bases to trimming and J lost 6 bases; unmatched junction nucleotides: 16. Germline V gives CDR1 MGHRA, CDR2 YSYEKL. This CDR3 has 21 amino acids.

The chain joins TRBV5-1 to TRBJ2-2; the match to TRBD1 covers 9 bases. This CDR3 region has 19 residues. The junction had 15 bases not matched to a gene; V was cut back by 0 bases and J by 6 bases. Germline V gives CDR1 SGHRS, CDR2 YFSETQ. The CDR3 is CASSLAPGQGFQFAGELFF. The CDR3 region has the DNA TGCGCCAGCAGCTTGGCCCCGGGACAGGGCTTTCAATTCGCCGGGGAGCTGTTTTTT.

The rearrangement uses TRBV5-4 and TRBJ2-6, with D possibly TRBD1 on 6 matching bases. The germline CDR1 and CDR2 sequences are SGHNT and YYREEE (reference sequence). V was pared by 4 bases and J by 6 bases, with 8 bases between. The CDR3 is made up of 13 amino acids. The CDR3 loop is CASSHRAANVLTF. The DNA of the CDR3 is TGTGCCAGCAGCCACAGGGCGGCCAACGTCCTGACTTTC.

The chain uses TRBV7-9 and TRBJ2-7; 8 nucleotides match TRBD2. CDR1 is SEHNR and CDR2 is FQNEAQ in the germline V gene (reference sequence). V was pared by 5 bases and J by 5 bases, with 11 bases of the junction left unmatched. This CDR3 has 15 amino acids. As DNA, the CDR3 is TGTGCCAGCAGCCCCCGGCGGGCGGGAGGTCACGAGCAGTACTTC. It yields the protein CASSPRRAGGHEQYF. The whole variable domain, filled in from reference TRBV7-9 and TRBJ2-7, reads DTGVSQNPRHKITKRGQNVTFRCDPISEHNRLYWYRQTLGQGPEFLTYFQNEAQLEKSRLLSDRFSAERPKGSFSTLEIQRTEQGDSAMYLCASSPRRAGGHEQYFGPGTRLTVT.

The CDR3 DNA reads TGTGCCAGCAGCTCTGGGACAGGGAACTACGAGCAGTACTTC. It encodes CASSSGTGNYEQYF. The gene calls are TRBV7-8 and TRBJ2-7, with 9 positions matching TRBD1. The CDR3 is made up of 14 amino acids. With 4 bases clipped from V and 3 bases from J, the junction kept 4 bases outside the gene matches. Germline assignment: CDR1 SGHVS and CDR2 FQNEAQ.

The V and J genes are TRBV3-1 (or the pseudogene TRBV3-2) and TRBJ2-7; D gene uncertain. The CDR3 spans 12 residues. V was shortened by 1 base and J by 6 bases, with 7 bases between the two germline ends. Germline V gene data show CDR1 as LGHDT and CDR2 as YNNKEL (reference sequence). CDR3 sequence reads: CASSQAESEQYF. Written as DNA, the CDR3 is TGTGCCAGCAGCCAAGCGGAGTCCGAGCAGTACTTC.

The chain employs TRBV13 and TRBJ2-7; D ambiguous. Germline CDR1 and CDR2: PRHDT and FYEKMQ (reference sequence). V was cut by 5 bases and J by 4 bases, with 18 bases left in between. This CDR3 is built from 15 residues. This chain's CDR3 is CASSKSSGIEYEQYF. In nucleotides, the CDR3 is TGTGCCAGCAGCAAATCCAGTGGCATCGAATACGAGCAGTACTTC.

This clone is a singleton in its sample. V is TRBV7-3 and J is TRBJ2-3; a weak D match, TRBD1 (6 bases). In germline, CDR1 is SGHTA, CDR2 FQGTGA. CDR3 size: 15 residues. Trimming pared 2 bases from V and 0 bases from J, leaving 9 bases between. The chain's CDR3 is CASSLEGVSTDTQYF. The CDR3 nucleotides read TGTGCCAGCAGCTTAGAGGGGGTGAGCACAGATACGCAGTATTTT.

A few counts support this clone. The V and J genes are TRBV5-5 and TRBJ2-2; 7 nucleotides agree with TRBD1. The CDR3 loop spans 14 amino acids. CDR1 and CDR2 (germline): SGHKS, YYEKEE (reference sequence). V was pared by 4 bases and J by 4 bases, with 4 bases of the junction left unmatched. The CDR3 region has the DNA TGTGCCAGCAGCCTAGGGACAGTCACCGGGGAGCTGTTTTTT. Residues: CASSLGTVTGELFF.

This clone was detected only a few times. The CDR3 protein is CATNSGTGAYEQYF. The CDR3 DNA sequence: TGTGCCACAAATAGCGGGACAGGGGCCTACGAGCAGTACTTC. This chain connects TRBV2 to TRBJ2-7; 10 bases match TRBD1. Germline CDR1 SNHLY, CDR2 FYNNEI. Trimming cost V 10 bases and J 2 bases; bases outside gene matches: 8. This CDR3 has 14 amino acids. The entire variable domain, with the rest obtained from reference TRBV2 and TRBJ2-7, is as follows: EPEVTQTPSHQVTQMGQEVILRCVPISNHLYFYWYRQILGQKVEFLVSFYNNEISEKSEIFDDQFSVERPDGSNFTLKIRSTKLEDSAMYFCATNSGTGAYEQYFGPGTRLTVT.